This TCR beta chain was profiled in a study of regulatory T cells in long-lasting Graves disease. This clonotype was detected many times. Researchers made TCR beta libraries by using iRepertoire HTBI primers and running Arm-PCR on CDR3 regions. TCRdb re-derived calls from the multiplex PCR reads in MiXCR, one entry per CDR3 protein. Of about 450,000 distinct CDR3 sequences listed, 15% to 20% were seen once; the top ten hold around 10%. The CDR3 is 13 amino acids. Trimming took off 0 bases at V and 8 bases at J, with 8 bases between the two ends. CDR1 is MDHEN, CDR2 SYDVKM, per germline. As for time point: newly diagnosed GD, antithyroid drugs for less than 3 months. Following extraction of RNA from PBMCs, that RNA was used to make the TCR library. The data also belong to a second study, concerning T cells in Graves' hyperthyroidism and ophthalmopathy. That study adds: Most expanded thyroid clonotypes above 0.001 also appeared in blood.

The chain is built from TRBV28 and TRBJ2-1; possibly TRBD2 for D (5 bases). Sample: peripheral blood mononuclear cells (PBMCs), taken at new diagnosis, from a patient treated with antithyroid drugs. The sequence was obtained from a woman aged 25 to 39 with Graves disease. As DNA, the CDR3 is TGTGCCAGCAGTTTATGGGGCGGGTATGAGCAGTTCTTC. Residues: CASSLWGGYEQFF.